This T cell receptor beta chain is from a study of early T cells in non-severe SARS-CoV-2 infection. At the level of the study: Bulk RNA isolated from unsorted whole blood underwent sequencing; chains were not paired. The study's findings and limits: In VDJdb matching, anti-spike CD8 responses were favored while private and CD4 specificities went missing.

Individual cDNA molecules were tagged with unique molecular identifiers, the study reported. TCRdb processed the 5' RACE reads anew with MiXCR; each CDR3 protein has one entry. The sample carries approximately 68,000 distinct CDR3 sequences, 9.5% to 13% recorded once. The CDR3 contains 16 residues. Trimming took off 0 bases at V and 1 base at J, with 12 bases between the two ends. The germline V gene encodes CDR1 LGHNA and CDR2 YNFKEQ. This clonotype was found a few times. Antigen: not known. The input for sequencing was whole blood, taken at baseline. The chain has TRBV4-2 and TRBJ1-2; D is possibly TRBD1 (5 bases). This receptor was taken from an adult who was a healthcare worker with PCR-confirmed SARS-CoV-2 infection or an uninfected control (not recorded which). DNA for the CDR3: TGTGCCAGCAGCCAAGATGTGTCAGGGAGTAACTATGGCTACACCTTC. Its translation: CASSQDVSGSNYGYTF.